This is a list of T cell receptor beta chains from one sample in a study of T cells in Graves' hyperthyroidism and ophthalmopathy. TCRdb used MiXCR to reprocess the multiplex PCR reads, holding one entry per CDR3 protein. The table lists 160,000 or so distinct CDR3 sequences, around 8.9% of them singletons, with about 20% in the top ten. Sample: blood. Receptor source: a woman between 18 and 29 years old with Graves' hyperthyroidism that later progressed to Graves' ophthalmopathy. CDR3s include the opening cysteine and the closing phenylalanine or tryptophan. Each record gives: J gene, clone size, CDR3 length, D gene, V gene, CDR3 DNA, CDR3 protein. The D gene is left open where the match is weak. Clone sizes are given selectively: once, few, many, or a class where the clone is expanded.

TRBJ1-5,many,14,NA,TRBV2,TGTGCCAGCAGTGATGGAGACAGCAATCAGCCCCAGCATTTT,CASSDGDSNQPQHF
TRBJ1-5,many,12,NA,TRBV30,TGTGCCTGGAGTTCCTATAATCAGCCCCAGCATTTT,CAWSSYNQPQHF
TRBJ2-2,many,14,NA,TRBV7-3,TGTGCCAGCACTCCACAGGGAAGCACCGGGGAGCTGTTTTTT,CASTPQGSTGELFF
TRBJ2-7,many,17,TRBD1,TRBV6-1,TGTGCCAGCAGTGCGAATCCCGGGACAGGGATAAGCTACGAGCAGTACTTC,CASSANPGTGISYEQYF
TRBJ2-3,NA,15,TRBD1,TRBV11-3,TGTGCCAGCAGCAAAGGGACAGGGGTGCAAGATACGCAGTATTTT,CASSKGTGVQDTQYF
TRBJ2-7,NA,12,TRBD1,TRBV20-1,TGCAGTGCTTCCTACGACAGGGGCGAGCAGTACTTC,CSASYDRGEQYF
TRBJ2-7,many,12,TRBD1,TRBV20-1,TGCAGTGCTAGTGTCAGGGGGTACGAGCAGTACTTC,CSASVRGYEQYF
TRBJ1-5,many,15,NA,TRBV7-8,TGTGCCAGCAGCTTAGTGCCCACAATCAATCAGCCCCAGCATTTT,CASSLVPTINQPQHF
TRBJ1-6,many,19,NA,TRBV15,TGTGCCACCAGCAGAGATAAGGCGACAGTGAGCTCCTATAATTCACCCCTCCACTTT,CATSRDKATVSSYNSPLHF
TRBJ1-4,many,12,NA,TRBV11-2,TGTGCCAGCAGCTTAGCTAGAGAAAAACTGTTTTTT,CASSLAREKLFF
TRBJ2-7,many,14,NA,TRBV15,TGTGCCACCAGCAGAGAACAGGGCTTTTACGAGCAGTACTTC,CATSREQGFYEQYF
TRBJ2-2,NA,17,TRBD1,TRBV19,TGTGCCAGTAAAGGACAGGGGGCAGGTCTGAGCACCGGGGAGCTGTTTTTT,CASKGQGAGLSTGELFF
TRBJ1-1,many,13,NA,TRBV7-9,TGTGCCAGCAGCCGTTATGATTTGGCTGAAGCTTTCTTT,CASSRYDLAEAFF
TRBJ1-2,NA,13,TRBD1,TRBV5-4,TGTACCAGCAGCTTACAGGGGACTTGGGGCTACACCTTC,CTSSLQGTWGYTF
TRBJ2-1,NA,14,NA,TRBV7-9,TGTGCCAGCAGCAGCTCCACGGGCTACAATGAGCAGTTCTTC,CASSSSTGYNEQFF
TRBJ1-1,many,14,NA,TRBV4-2,TGTGCCAGCAGCCAGAAATCAGGAGTCACTGAAGCTTTCTTT,CASSQKSGVTEAFF
TRBJ2-2,many,17,TRBD2,TRBV5-1,TGCGCCAGCAGCTTGCGTGGAGCGGGAGGTGGCACCGGGGAGCTGTTTTTT,CASSLRGAGGGTGELFF
TRBJ1-1,NA,20,NA,TRBV5-6,TGTGCCAGCAGCCAACCACACGACCGGAGTCAGAACACGAGGAACACTGAAGCTTTCTTT,CASSQPHDRSQNTRNTEAFF
TRBJ2-1,many,15,TRBD2,TRBV7-2,TGTGCCAGCAGCCCCCAGCGGGGGGATCCTAATGAGCAGTTCTTC,CASSPQRGDPNEQFF
TRBJ2-7,many,15,TRBD2,TRBV20-1,TGCAGTGCTAGAGATGAAGGGACTAGTTTCTACGAGCAGTACTTC,CSARDEGTSFYEQYF
TRBJ1-6,many,14,TRBD1,TRBV7-9,TGTGCCAGCAGCTTGGGGACAGGGTACTCACCCCTCCACTTT,CASSLGTGYSPLHF
TRBJ2-3,many,17,TRBD2,TRBV5-1,TGCGCCAGCAGCTTAGGGCTAGCGGGAGGCGACACAGATACGCAGTATTTT,CASSLGLAGGDTDTQYF
TRBJ2-3,NA,17,TRBD2,TRBV11-3,TGTGCCAGCAGCTTAGGGGCTAGCGGGAGCAGCACAGATACGCAGTATTTT,CASSLGASGSSTDTQYF
TRBJ2-2,many,16,TRBD2,TRBV7-3,TGTGCCAGCAGCTTAGAGGGGACTAGCGGAACCGGGGAGCTGTTTTTT,CASSLEGTSGTGELFF
TRBJ2-6,many,14,NA,TRBV2,TGTGCCAGCAATCCGGGGTCTGGGGCCAACGTCCTGACTTTC,CASNPGSGANVLTF
TRBJ1-2,few,13,NA,TRBV19,TGTGCCAGTAGTTCACAGGGTGACTATGGCTACACCTTC,CASSSQGDYGYTF
TRBJ2-5,many,11,NA,TRBV7-2,TGTGCCAGCAGCGAGCGGGAGACCCAGTACTTC,CASSERETQYF
TRBJ2-7,many,17,TRBD1,TRBV7-9,TGTGCCAGCAGCACACGGGACAGGGGGCTCTACTCCTACGAGCAGTACTTC,CASSTRDRGLYSYEQYF
TRBJ1-4,many,14,NA,TRBV7-9,TGTGCCAGCAGCGACGTAGGGGCTGGTGAAAAACTGTTTTTT,CASSDVGAGEKLFF
TRBJ1-6,many,13,NA,TRBV28,TGTGCCAGCAGTTTAAGGACAGACCCACCCCTCCACTTT,CASSLRTDPPLHF
TRBJ2-1,many,14,NA,TRBV5-1,TGCGCCAGCAGCTTGGGGGGCGGTGACAATGAGCAGTTCTTC,CASSLGGGDNEQFF
TRBJ1-3,many,13,NA,TRBV7-3,TGTGCCAGCAGCTTAACGGCAGGAGACACCATATATTTT,CASSLTAGDTIYF
TRBJ2-5,many,17,TRBD2,TRBV2,TGTGCCAGCAGTGACGGGACTAGCGGATCGTACCAAGAGACCCAGTACTTC,CASSDGTSGSYQETQYF
TRBJ1-4,medium-sized,14,NA,TRBV7-9,TGTGCCAGCAGCTTAGCTGGCCAGAATGAAAAACTGTTTTTT,CASSLAGQNEKLFF
TRBJ1-5,NA,15,NA,TRBV20-1,TGCAGTGCTAGACTGGGGGGGGCTGGCAATCAGCCCCAGCATTTT,CSARLGGAGNQPQHF
TRBJ2-3,many,13,NA,TRBV11-3,TGTGCCAGCAGCTTAGGGACGGCAGATACGCAGTATTTT,CASSLGTADTQYF
TRBJ1-5,many,15,NA,TRBV6-4,TGTGCCAGCAAAGGGCAGACGAATAGCAATCAGCCCCAGCATTTT,CASKGQTNSNQPQHF
TRBJ2-1,many,16,TRBD2,TRBV5-1,TGCGCCAGCAGCTTGGAGGTTAGCGGGAGTGGCTATGAGCAGTTCTTC,CASSLEVSGSGYEQFF
TRBJ2-1,many,17,TRBD2,TRBV7-3,TGTGCCAGCAGCTTATCCGGGACTAGCGGGCCTACGGATGAGCAGTTCTTC,CASSLSGTSGPTDEQFF
TRBJ2-7,many,14,TRBD2,TRBV20-1,TGCAGTGCGAATAGCGGGGAGCTCTCCTACGAGCAGTACTTC,CSANSGELSYEQYF
TRBJ2-5,many,13,TRBD2,TRBV20-1,TGCAGTGCTGGGGGGAGGGCCGAGGAGACCCAGTACTTC,CSAGGRAEETQYF
TRBJ2-2,many,14,TRBD2,TRBV10-2,TGCGCCAGCAGTGATAGCGGGGGGGCCGGGGAGCTGTTTTTT,CASSDSGGAGELFF